Each of the 6 T cell receptor beta chains below was sequenced from the same sample in a study of T cell responses to AZD1222 COVID-19 vaccine (dated by TCRdb to the early 2020s). Taken with the paper, the label for time point translates to: about 28 days (+/-7) after the second vaccine dose. Explained via the paper, the treatment or condition label denotes: meningococcal conjugate vaccine given as trial control. Library creation used the immunoSEQ multiplex PCR assay. TCRdb provides this immuneACCESS table in a form limited to in-frame rearrangements. Some clones are lacking; in checked studies, under half of them reflect an unresolved V gene, and why the rest are absent is not known. This sample is represented by about 39,000 clones; 88% of them were singletons. The ten largest clones add up to 26% of the sample. The input for sequencing was peripheral blood, taken 28 days after the second dose of the MenACWY control vaccine. These receptors all come from an adult who received the MenACWY meningococcal vaccine as a control.

The V gene is TRBV12-3 or TRBV12-4, the J gene TRBJ2-5; unclear D gene. This CDR3 spans 11 amino acids. V was trimmed by 4 bases and J by 6 bases, leaving 6 bases between them. CDR3 protein: CASSSRQTQYF. The DNA of the CDR3 is TGTGCCAGCAGTTCAAGACAGACCCAGTACTTC.

This clone was seen a few times. The CDR3: CASSLTGSSYEQYF. In DNA, the CDR3 is TGTGCCAGCAGCCTGACAGGTAGCTCCTACGAGCAGTACTTC. The chain recombines TRBV3-1 (or the pseudogene TRBV3-2) with TRBJ2-7, with a possible D match to TRBD1 (6 bases). This CDR3 is built from 14 residues. With 4 bases removed from V and 0 bases from J, the gap between germline ends came to 10 bases. Germline V gives CDR1 LGHDT, CDR2 YNNKEL (reference sequence).

The V and J genes are TRBV4-2 and TRBJ2-5; no firm D call. CDR3 length: 16 residues. Germline V gene data show CDR1 as LGHNA and CDR2 as YNFKEQ. The ends were cut back, 5 bases at V and 5 bases at J, with 21 bases in the middle. Here the CDR3 DNA reads TGTGCCAGCAGCACTGTATTTTCCGCCCTCGGGGAGACCCAGTACTTC. Protein sequence: CASSTVFSALGETQYF.

This chain uses TRBV24-1 with TRBJ2-3, with D uncertain. CDR1 KGHDR and CDR2 SFDVKD come from the germline V gene. The CDR3 covers 13 residues. Trimming took 7 bases from V and 7 from J, leaving 14 bases between them. The CDR3 spells CATSKTEFNTQYF. DNA for the CDR3: TGTGCCACCAGCAAAACAGAGTTCAATACGCAGTATTTT.

This chain uses TRBV5-1 with TRBJ2-1; 10 bases are a match to TRBD2. Germline-derived CDR1 and CDR2 are SGHRS and YFSETQ. This CDR3 region has 16 residues. V shed 2 bases and J 9 bases; nucleotides not matched to a gene: 11. The CDR3 coding sequence is TGCGCCAGCAGCTTATCGAGCGGGAGGGTAGGGGGTGAGCAGTTCTTC. It specifies CASSLSSGRVGGEQFF.

The table lists this clone with a count of one. V is TRBV27 and J is TRBJ2-7; maybe TRBD1 (5 bases). Trimming took 7 bases from V and 5 from J, leaving 24 bases between them. The CDR3 sequence is 16 residues long. Per germline, CDR1 MNHEY and CDR2 SMNVEV (reference sequence). In DNA, the CDR3 is TGTGCCAGCACTAAAACCCCCGGGCCCAGGGTCCACGAGCAGTACTTC. Translated: CASTKTPGPRVHEQYF.